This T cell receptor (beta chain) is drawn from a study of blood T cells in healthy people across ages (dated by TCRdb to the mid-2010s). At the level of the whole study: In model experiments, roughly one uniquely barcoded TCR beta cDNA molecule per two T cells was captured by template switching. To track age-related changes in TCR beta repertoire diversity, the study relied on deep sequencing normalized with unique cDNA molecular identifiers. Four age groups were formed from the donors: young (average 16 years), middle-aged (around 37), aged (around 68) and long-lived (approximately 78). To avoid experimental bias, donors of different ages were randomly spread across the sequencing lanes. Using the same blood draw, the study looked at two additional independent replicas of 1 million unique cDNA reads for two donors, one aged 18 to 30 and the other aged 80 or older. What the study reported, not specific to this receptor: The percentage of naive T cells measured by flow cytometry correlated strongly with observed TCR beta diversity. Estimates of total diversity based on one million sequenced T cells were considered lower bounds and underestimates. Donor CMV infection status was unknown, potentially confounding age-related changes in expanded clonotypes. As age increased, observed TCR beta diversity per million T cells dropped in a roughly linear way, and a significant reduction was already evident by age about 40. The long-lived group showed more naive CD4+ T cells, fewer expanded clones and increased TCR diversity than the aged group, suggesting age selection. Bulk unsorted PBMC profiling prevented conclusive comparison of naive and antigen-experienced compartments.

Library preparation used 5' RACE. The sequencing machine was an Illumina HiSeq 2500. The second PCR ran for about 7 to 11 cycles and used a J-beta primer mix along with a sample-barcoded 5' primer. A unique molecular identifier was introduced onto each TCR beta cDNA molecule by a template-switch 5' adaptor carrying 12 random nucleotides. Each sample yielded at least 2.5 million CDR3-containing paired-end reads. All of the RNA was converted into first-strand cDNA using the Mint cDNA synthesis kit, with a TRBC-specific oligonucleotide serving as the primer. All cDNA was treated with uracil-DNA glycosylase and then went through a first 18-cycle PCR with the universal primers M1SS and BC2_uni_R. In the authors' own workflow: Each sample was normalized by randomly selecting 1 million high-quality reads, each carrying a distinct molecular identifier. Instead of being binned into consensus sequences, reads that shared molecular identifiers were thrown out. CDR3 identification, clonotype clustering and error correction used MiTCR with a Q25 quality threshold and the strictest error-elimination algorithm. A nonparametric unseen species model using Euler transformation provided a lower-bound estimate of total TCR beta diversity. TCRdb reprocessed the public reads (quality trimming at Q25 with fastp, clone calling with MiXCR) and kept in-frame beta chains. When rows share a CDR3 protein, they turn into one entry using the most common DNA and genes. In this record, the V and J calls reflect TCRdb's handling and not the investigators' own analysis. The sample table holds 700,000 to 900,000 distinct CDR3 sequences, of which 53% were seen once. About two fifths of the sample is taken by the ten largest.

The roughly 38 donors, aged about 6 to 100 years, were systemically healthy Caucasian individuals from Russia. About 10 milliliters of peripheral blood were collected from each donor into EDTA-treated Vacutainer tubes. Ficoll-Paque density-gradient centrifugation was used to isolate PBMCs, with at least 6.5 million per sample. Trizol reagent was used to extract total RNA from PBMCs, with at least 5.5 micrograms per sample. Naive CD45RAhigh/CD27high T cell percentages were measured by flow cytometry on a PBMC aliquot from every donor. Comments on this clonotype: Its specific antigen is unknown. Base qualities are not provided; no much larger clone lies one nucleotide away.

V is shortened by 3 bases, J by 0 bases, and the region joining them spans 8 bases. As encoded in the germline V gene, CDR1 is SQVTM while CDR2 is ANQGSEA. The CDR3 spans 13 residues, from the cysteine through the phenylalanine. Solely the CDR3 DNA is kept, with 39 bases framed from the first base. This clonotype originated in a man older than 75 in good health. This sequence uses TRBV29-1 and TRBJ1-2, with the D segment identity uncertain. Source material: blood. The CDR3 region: CSVEPDTNYGYTF. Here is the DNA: TGCAGCGTTGAGCCAGACACTAACTATGGCTACACCTTC. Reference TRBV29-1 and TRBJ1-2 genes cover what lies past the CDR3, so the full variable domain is SAVISQKPSRDICQRGTSLTIQCQVDSQVTMMFWYRQQPGQSLTLIATANQGSEATYESGFVIDKFPISRPNLTFSTLTVSNMSPEDSSIYLCSVEPDTNYGYTFGSGTRLTVV.